These 10 T cell receptor beta chains originate from one sample sequenced in a study of T-cell reconstitution after alpha-beta-depleted transplantation in children. As it was prepared, the TCRbeta library received unique molecular identifiers. Each CDR3 protein is one row after TCRdb ran MiXCR on the PCR reads. The table has hundreds of thousands of distinct CDR3 sequences, over 15% seen once. Material: PBMCs from the stem cell graft donor, obtained from the stem cell graft. These receptors came from a human donor who donated a stem cell graft to a child with acute myeloid leukemia.

This clonotype appeared a few times. The J gene is TRBJ2-1, the V gene TRBV6-1, with a tentative D call TRBD1 (5 bases). This CDR3 is built from 12 residues. Germline V gene lookup returns CDR1 MNHNS and CDR2 SASEGT. With 5 bases removed from V and 10 bases from J, the gap between germline ends came to 12 bases. CDR3 DNA: TGTGCCAGCAGTCGCTGGGGCGCCGAGCAGTTCTTC. Protein product: CASSRWGAEQFF.

V and J are TRBV7-9 and TRBJ2-2, with 9 bases identical to TRBD1. This CDR3 has 15 residues. V was clipped by 4 bases and J by 7 bases; unmatched bases: 7. Per germline, CDR1 SEHNR and CDR2 FQNEAQ (reference sequence). This CDR3 is CASSSNRGQGGELFF. The CDR3, as DNA: TGTGCCAGCAGCTCGAACAGGGGGCAAGGCGGGGAGCTGTTTTTT.

The J gene is TRBJ2-1, the V gene TRBV5-6; D possibly corresponds to TRBD1 (6 bases). The CDR3 covers 18 residues. V was clipped by 3 bases and J by 0 bases, with 19 bases between them. Looked up from germline, CDR1 is SGHDT and CDR2 is YYEEEE. The CDR3 bases are TGTGCCAGCAGCTCCGACAGGAACGGACTTAGCTCCTACAATGAGCAGTTCTTC. Its translation is CASSSDRNGLSSYNEQFF. The full variable domain, completed using reference TRBV5-6 and TRBJ2-1, is DAGVTQSPTHLIKTRGQQVTLRCSPKSGHDTVSWYQQALGQGPQFIFQYYEEEERQRGNFPDRFSGHQFPNYSSELNVNALLLGDSALYLCASSSDRNGLSSYNEQFFGPGTRLTVL.

The chain employs TRBV12-3 or TRBV12-4 and TRBJ2-7, with D possibly matching TRBD2 (6 bases). The CDR3 is 12 amino acids. Trimming took off 5 bases at V and 6 bases at J, with 11 bases between the two ends. In DNA form, the CDR3 reads TGTGCCAGCAGTCAGGTCGGGGGCGAGCAGTACGTC. Its protein product is CASSQVGGEQYV.

This clonotype has at least ten counts. The chain recombines TRBV12-3 or TRBV12-4 with TRBJ1-2; no firm D call. V lost 7 bases and J lost 2, with 17 bases in between. The CDR3 contains 15 residues. The CDR3 nucleotides are TGTGCCAGCACCCCGGGATCCATTCTCAACTATGGCTACACCTTC. It specifies CASTPGSILNYGYTF.

Many counts were recorded for this clonotype. The CDR3 spells CSARDLAGAHEQFF. The CDR3 bases are TGCAGTGCTAGAGACCTAGCGGGGGCCCATGAGCAGTTCTTC. This sequence joins TRBV20-1 and TRBJ2-1, with 10 bases aligning to TRBD2. The trim removed 0 bases at V and 8 bases at J, leaving 4 bases unmatched. Germline V lookup: CDR1 DFQATT, CDR2 SNEGSKA (reference sequence). The CDR3 runs to 14 residues.

This clonotype was recorded many times. The rearrangement joins TRBV20-1 to TRBJ1-5, with a possible D match to TRBD1 (6 bases). The V end was cut by 4 bases, the J end by 2 bases, with 18 bases between. The CDR3 covers 16 residues. From germline, CDR1 is DFQATT and CDR2 SNEGSKA (reference sequence). The CDR3 sequence: CSANHDTGYRNQPQHF. Written as DNA, the CDR3 is TGCAGTGCTAACCACGATACAGGGTACCGCAATCAGCCCCAGCATTTT.

This chain joins TRBV20-1 and TRBJ1-1; no reliable D call. Between the trimmed V and J ends, which lost 3 bases and 6 bases, there was a span of 17 bases. CDR1 and CDR2 from the germline V gene are DFQATT and SNEGSKA (reference sequence). The CDR3 length is 14 residues. The CDR3 spells CSASGQALGAEAFF. The CDR3 DNA reads as TGCAGTGCTAGTGGGCAGGCCCTGGGCGCTGAAGCTTTCTTT.

The DNA for the CDR3 is TGTGCCAGCAGTACAGGGTTTAATGAGCAGTTCTTC. Protein sequence: CASSTGFNEQFF. J is TRBJ2-1 and V is TRBV12-3 or TRBV12-4; possible D gene TRBD1, 6 bases. The V end lost 5 bases, the J end lost 7 bases, and 9 bases lay between the germline ends. The CDR3 has 12 amino acids.

This clonotype was seen many times. The rearrangement links TRBV20-1 to TRBJ2-7; 7 positions match TRBD1. The J segment lost 7 bases and the V segment lost 2 bases, leaving 8 bases of the junction unmatched. Germline CDR1 reads DFQATT; CDR2 reads SNEGSKA (reference sequence). CDR3 length equals 13 residues. This chain's CDR3 is CSARKQGMREQYV. In DNA form, the CDR3 reads TGCAGTGCTAGAAAACAGGGGATGAGGGAGCAGTACGTC.